This T cell receptor (beta chain) derives from a study of PD-1 blockade in classical Hodgkin lymphoma. Study overall: Patients had nivolumab dosed at 3 mg/kg, delivered intravenously every 2 weeks. Whole-study results and caveats: Whatever underlies the repertoire differences (possibly disease activity or prior therapy) remains undefined.

Each patient's relapse followed autologous stem cell transplantation, and brentuximab vedotin exposure varied. Worth noting for this clone: The antigen is unknown.

The V end lost 7 bases, the J end lost 0 bases, and 21 bases lay between the germline ends. Germline lookup yields CDR1 LNHDA and CDR2 SQIVND (reference sequence). The CDR3 loop spans 17 amino acids. TCRdb's copy holds only in-frame clones and misses some; the assay was immunoSEQ multiplex PCR. The table has 55,000 to 65,000 clones, 75% to 90% seen once. This chain links TRBV19 with TRBJ1-1, with a tentative D call TRBD1 (6 bases). The sequencing used peripheral blood mononuclear cells (PBMCs), collected at baseline. This TCR was recovered from a human donor with classical Hodgkin lymphoma. CDR3 in amino acids: CASTQTGHRGMNTEAFF. The DNA of the CDR3 is TGTGCCAGTACCCAGACAGGTCATAGGGGGATGAACACTGAAGCTTTCTTT.